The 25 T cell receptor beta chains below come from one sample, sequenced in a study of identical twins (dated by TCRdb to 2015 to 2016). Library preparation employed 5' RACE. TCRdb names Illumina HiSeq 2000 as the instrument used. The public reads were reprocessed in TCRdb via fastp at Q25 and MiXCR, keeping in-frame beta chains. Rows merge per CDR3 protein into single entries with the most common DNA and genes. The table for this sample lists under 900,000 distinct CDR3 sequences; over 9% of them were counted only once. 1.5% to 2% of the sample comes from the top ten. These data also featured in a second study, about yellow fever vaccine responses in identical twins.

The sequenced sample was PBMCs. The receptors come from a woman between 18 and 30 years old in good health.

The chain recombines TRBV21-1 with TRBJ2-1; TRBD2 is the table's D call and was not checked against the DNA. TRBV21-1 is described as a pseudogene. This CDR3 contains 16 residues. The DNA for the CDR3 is TGTGCCAGCAGCACGACTAGCGGGAGTAGGATGAATGAGCAGTTCTTC. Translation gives CASSTTSGSRMNEQFF.

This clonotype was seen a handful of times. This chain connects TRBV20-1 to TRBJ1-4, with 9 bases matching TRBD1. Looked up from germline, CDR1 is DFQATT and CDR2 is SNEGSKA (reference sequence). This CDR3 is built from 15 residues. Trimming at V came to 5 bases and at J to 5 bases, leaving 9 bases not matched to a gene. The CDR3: CSAVPGQGQNEKLFF. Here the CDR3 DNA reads TGCAGTGCTGTCCCGGGACAGGGTCAGAATGAAAAACTGTTTTTT.

The CDR3 DNA is TGCGCCAGCAGCCCCCCGTTAGGCAGGGTTGCTGAAGCTTTCTTT. It codes for CASSPPLGRVAEAFF. V gene TRBV4-1 combines with J gene TRBJ1-1; possibly TRBD1 for D (5 bases). The CDR3 length is 15 residues. V lost 4 bases and J lost 6, with 18 bases in between. The germline V gene encodes CDR1 MGHRA and CDR2 YSYEKL.

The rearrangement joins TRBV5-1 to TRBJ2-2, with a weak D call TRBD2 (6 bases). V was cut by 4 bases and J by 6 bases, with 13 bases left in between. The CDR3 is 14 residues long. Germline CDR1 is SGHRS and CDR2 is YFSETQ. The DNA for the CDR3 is TGCGCCAGCAGCGGGTCGGGGGAAGCCGGGGAGCTGTTTTTT. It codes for CASSGSGEAGELFF.

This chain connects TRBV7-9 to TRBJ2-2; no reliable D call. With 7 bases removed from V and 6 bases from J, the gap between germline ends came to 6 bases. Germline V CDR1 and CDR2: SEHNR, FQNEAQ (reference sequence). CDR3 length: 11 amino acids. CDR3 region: CASIKAGELFF. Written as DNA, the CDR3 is TGTGCCAGCATAAAAGCCGGGGAGCTGTTTTTT.

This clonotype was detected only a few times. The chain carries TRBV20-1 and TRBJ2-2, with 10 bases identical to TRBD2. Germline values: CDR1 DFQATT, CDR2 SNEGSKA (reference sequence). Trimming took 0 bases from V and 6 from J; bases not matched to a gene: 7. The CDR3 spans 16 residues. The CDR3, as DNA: TGCAGTGCTAGAGAGCGGCTAGCGGGAGATCCCGGGGAGCTGTTTTTT. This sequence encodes CSARERLAGDPGELFF.

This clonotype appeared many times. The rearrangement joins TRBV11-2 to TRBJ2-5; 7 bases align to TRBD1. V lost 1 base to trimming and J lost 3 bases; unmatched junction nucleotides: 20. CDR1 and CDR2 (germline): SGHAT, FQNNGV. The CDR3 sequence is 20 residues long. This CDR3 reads CASSLVSGPLLTGVEETQYF. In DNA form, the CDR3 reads TGTGCCAGCAGCTTAGTATCTGGCCCACTCTTAACAGGGGTGGAAGAGACCCAGTACTTC.

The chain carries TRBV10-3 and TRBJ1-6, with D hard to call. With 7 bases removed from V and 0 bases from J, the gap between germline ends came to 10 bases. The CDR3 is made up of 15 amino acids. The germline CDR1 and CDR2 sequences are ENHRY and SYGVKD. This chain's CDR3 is CAIKAESSYNSPLHF. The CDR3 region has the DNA TGTGCCATCAAGGCGGAGAGCTCCTATAATTCACCCCTCCACTTT.

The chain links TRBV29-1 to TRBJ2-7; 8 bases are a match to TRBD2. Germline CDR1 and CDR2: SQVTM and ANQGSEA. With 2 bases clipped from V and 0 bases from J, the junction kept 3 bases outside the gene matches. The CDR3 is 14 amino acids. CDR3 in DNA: TGCAGCGTTGAAAATCGGGGGGGCTCCTACGAGCAGTACTTC. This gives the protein CSVENRGGSYEQYF.

The CDR3 DNA reads as TGTGCCAGCAGTGAATATACCCCGGGACTAGCAGACGAGCAGTTCTTC. It specifies CASSEYTPGLADEQFF. The chain couples TRBV25-1 to TRBJ2-1, with 9 bases lining up with TRBD2. Losses at the gene ends were 0 bases for V and 10 bases for J; bases not matched to a gene: 10. Germline V CDR1 and CDR2: MGHDK, SYGVNS. The CDR3 is made up of 16 amino acids. Based on the CDR3 plus reference TRBV25-1 and TRBJ2-1, the full variable domain is EADIYQTPRYLVIGTGKKITLECSQTMGHDKMYWYQQDPGMELHLIHYSYGVNSTEKGDLSSESTVSRIRTEHFPLTLESARPSHTSQYLCASSEYTPGLADEQFFGPGTRLTVL.

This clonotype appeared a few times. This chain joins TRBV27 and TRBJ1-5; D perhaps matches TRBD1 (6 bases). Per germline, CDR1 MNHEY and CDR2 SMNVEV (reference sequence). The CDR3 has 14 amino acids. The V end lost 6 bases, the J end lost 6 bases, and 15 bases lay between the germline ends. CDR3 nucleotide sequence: TGTGCCAGCAGCCTAAACAGGGTGAGTCAGCCCCAGCATTTT. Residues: CASSLNRVSQPQHF.

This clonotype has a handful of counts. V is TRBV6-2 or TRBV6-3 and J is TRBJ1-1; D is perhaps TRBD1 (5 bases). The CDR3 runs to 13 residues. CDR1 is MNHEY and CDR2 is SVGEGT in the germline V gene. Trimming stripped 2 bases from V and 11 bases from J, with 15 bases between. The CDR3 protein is CASSYRGGANAFF. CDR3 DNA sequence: TGTGCCAGCAGTTACCGGGGCGGTGCGAATGCTTTCTTT.

CDR3 DNA sequence: TGCGCCAGCAGCTTTCAACAGCCGTTCTCTGGGGCCAACGTCCTGACTTTC. It is translated as CASSFQQPFSGANVLTF. The chain combines TRBV5-1 with TRBJ2-6; D remains ambiguous. The CDR3 consists of 17 residues. V lost 2 bases to trimming and J lost 0 bases, with 12 bases between them. Germline CDR1 is SGHRS and CDR2 is YFSETQ.

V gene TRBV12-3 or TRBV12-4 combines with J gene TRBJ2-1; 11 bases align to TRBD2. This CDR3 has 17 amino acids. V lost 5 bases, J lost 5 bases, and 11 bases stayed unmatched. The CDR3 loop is CASSLGTSGDRNNEQFF. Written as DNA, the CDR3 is TGTGCCAGCAGTCTAGGGACTAGCGGAGATAGAAACAATGAGCAGTTCTTC.

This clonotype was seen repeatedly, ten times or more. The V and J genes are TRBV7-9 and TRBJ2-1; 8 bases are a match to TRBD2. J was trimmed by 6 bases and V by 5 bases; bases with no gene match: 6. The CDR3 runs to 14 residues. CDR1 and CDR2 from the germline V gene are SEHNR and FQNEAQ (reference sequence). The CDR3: CASSGGLGINEQFF. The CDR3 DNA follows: TGTGCCAGCAGCGGGGGACTAGGGATCAATGAGCAGTTCTTC.

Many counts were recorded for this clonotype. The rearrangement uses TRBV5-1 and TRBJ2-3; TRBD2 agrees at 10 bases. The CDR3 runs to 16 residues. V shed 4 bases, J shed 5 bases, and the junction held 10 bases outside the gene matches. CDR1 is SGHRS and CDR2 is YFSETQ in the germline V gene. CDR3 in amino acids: CASSPVLAGGGDTQYF. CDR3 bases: TGCGCCAGCAGCCCCGTATTAGCGGGAGGCGGAGATACGCAGTATTTT.

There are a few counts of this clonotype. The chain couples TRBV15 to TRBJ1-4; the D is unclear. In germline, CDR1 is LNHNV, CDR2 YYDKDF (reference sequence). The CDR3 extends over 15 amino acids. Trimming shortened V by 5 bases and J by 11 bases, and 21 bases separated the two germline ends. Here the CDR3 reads CATSGPGQELLKLFF. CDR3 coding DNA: TGTGCCACCAGCGGACCTGGCCAAGAGTTGTTGAAACTGTTTTTT.

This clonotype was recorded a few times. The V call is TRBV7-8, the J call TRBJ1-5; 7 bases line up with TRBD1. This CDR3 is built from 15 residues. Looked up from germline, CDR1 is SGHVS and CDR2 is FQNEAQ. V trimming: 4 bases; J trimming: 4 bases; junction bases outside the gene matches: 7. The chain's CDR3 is CASSWPGGRNQPQHF. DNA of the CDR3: TGTGCCAGCAGCTGGCCAGGGGGAAGGAATCAGCCCCAGCATTTT.

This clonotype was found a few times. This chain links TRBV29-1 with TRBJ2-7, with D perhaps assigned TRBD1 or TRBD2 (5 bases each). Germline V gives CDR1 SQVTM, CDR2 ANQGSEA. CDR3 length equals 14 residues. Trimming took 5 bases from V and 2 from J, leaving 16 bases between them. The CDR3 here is CSVRTEGRAYEQYV. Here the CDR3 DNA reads TGCAGCGTTCGCACAGAGGGACGGGCCTACGAGCAGTACGTC.

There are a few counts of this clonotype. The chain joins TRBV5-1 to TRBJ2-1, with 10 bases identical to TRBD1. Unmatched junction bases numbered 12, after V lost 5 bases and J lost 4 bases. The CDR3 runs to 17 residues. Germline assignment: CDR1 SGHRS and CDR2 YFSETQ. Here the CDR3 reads CASRSADLGQGYNEQFF. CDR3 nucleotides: TGCGCCAGCAGATCCGCAGATTTGGGACAGGGGTACAATGAGCAGTTCTTC.

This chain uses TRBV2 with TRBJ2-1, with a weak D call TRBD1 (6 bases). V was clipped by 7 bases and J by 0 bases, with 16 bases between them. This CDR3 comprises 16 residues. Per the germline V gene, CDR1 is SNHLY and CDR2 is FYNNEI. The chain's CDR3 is CASTSGHRLSYNEQFF. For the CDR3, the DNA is TGTGCCAGCACTTCGGGACACAGGCTCTCCTACAATGAGCAGTTCTTC.

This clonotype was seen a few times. CDR3 sequence reads: CATSDLQGSGTGRNEQFF. DNA of the CDR3: TGTGCCACCAGTGATTTGCAGGGTTCAGGGACAGGGAGAAATGAGCAGTTCTTC. The chain combines TRBV24-1 with TRBJ2-1; 9 bases are a match to TRBD1. This CDR3 spans 18 amino acids. V shed 0 bases, J shed 7 bases, and the junction held 12 bases outside the gene matches. The germline gives CDR1 KGHDR, CDR2 SFDVKD.

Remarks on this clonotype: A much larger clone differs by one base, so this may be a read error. CDR3 loop: CASSRGTGNTGELFF. As DNA, the CDR3 is TGTGCCAGCAGCCGCGGGACAGGGAACACCGGGGAGCTGTTTTTT. The chain carries TRBV12-3 or TRBV12-4 and TRBJ2-2; 8 bases align to TRBD1. This CDR3 region has 15 residues. J was trimmed by 1 base and V by 6 bases; bases with no gene match: 4.

CDR3 nucleotides: TGCAGTGCTAGAGGACCTAGCGGGAGTAGGGAGACCCAGTACTTC. Its protein is CSARGPSGSRETQYF. The gene calls are TRBV20-1 and TRBJ2-5; 10 nucleotides agree with TRBD2. V was pared by 1 base and J by 5 bases, with 7 bases of the junction left unmatched. Germline V gene lookup returns CDR1 DFQATT and CDR2 SNEGSKA (reference sequence). The CDR3 spans 15 residues.

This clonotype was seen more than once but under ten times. CDR3: CATSRGLAGHNEQFF. The CDR3 nucleotides are TGTGCCACCAGCAGGGGACTAGCGGGTCACAATGAGCAGTTCTTC. The rearrangement links TRBV15 to TRBJ2-1; 12 positions agree with TRBD2. Germline V gene data show CDR1 as LNHNV and CDR2 as YYDKDF (reference sequence). V lost 3 bases and J lost 5; bases outside the gene matches: 2. The CDR3 runs 15 residues.